This record concerns one T cell receptor (beta chain) sequence. The entry originates in a study of blood T cell repertoires in COVID-19. Assay: immunoSEQ multiplex PCR; the TCRdb copy retains only in-frame clones and omits some. Among roughly 360,000 clones, over 65% were seen once, and the ten largest hold about 1%. Germline lookup yields CDR1 LNHDA and CDR2 SQIVND (reference sequence). The CDR3 runs to 18 residues. V dropped 6 bases and J dropped 7 bases, with 27 bases sitting between them. Sequencing was done on a sample of peripheral blood. This sequence joins TRBV19 and TRBJ1-4; a possible D gene is TRBD1 (6 bases). The sequence derives from a human donor with acute or convalescent COVID-19. The donor label of this sample is uncertain. The CDR3 protein is CASSQRGAFRLSGEKLFF. CDR3 DNA sequence: TGTGCCAGTAGCCAACGGGGGGCTTTTCGATTGTCGGGTGAAAAACTGTTTTTT.